The entry below describes one T cell receptor (beta chain). The CDR3 contains 12 residues. The second PCR ran about 6 to 12 cycles with a sample-barcoded 5' primer and J-beta primers. TCRdb re-derived calls from the 5' RACE reads in MiXCR, one entry per CDR3 protein. The sample consists of some 1,500,000 distinct CDR3 sequences, approximately 39% of them appearing once. This sample stems from a study of blood T cells in healthy people across ages. Input material: blood. This receptor was taken from a woman aged 18-29 years in good health. This chain joins TRBV21-1 and TRBJ2-1. TRBV21-1 is tagged as a pseudogene. In DNA, the CDR3 is TGTACCAACAGCCTTGCAAGGAGTGAGCAGTTCTTC. This gives the protein CTNSLARSEQFF.